Listed here are 23 T cell receptor beta chains from one sample, sequenced in a study of metastatic and nonmetastatic thyroid tumors (dated by TCRdb to 2020 to 2021). Library creation used PCR. Instrument on record: Illumina HiSeq 4000. The public reads were reprocessed in TCRdb via fastp at Q25 and MiXCR, keeping in-frame beta chains. The sample contains about 6,600 clones, roughly 35% of them found a single time. The ten largest clonotypes hold 10% to 15% of the sample. No treatment had been received by any patient before thyroid surgery. The material sequenced was adjacent normal tissue. All receptors derive from a female donor with papillary thyroid cancer or a benign thyroid nodule (not recorded which). Some clones in this sample may be carry-over from other donors' samples.

This clone was detected a few times. V usage is TRBV6-1 and J usage is TRBJ1-2; D is uncertain. Germline assignment: CDR1 MNHNS and CDR2 SASEGT. The V gene lost 3 bases and the J gene lost 3 bases, with 8 bases spanning the gap. The CDR3 totals 13 residues. CDR3 sequence (DNA): TGTGCCAGCAGTGAGAGGGAGGACTATGGCTACACCTTC. Translation: CASSEREDYGYTF.

This clone counts as large (0.1 to 1%). The chain employs TRBV6-1 and TRBJ1-5, with 7 positions matching TRBD1. V gave up 6 bases and J gave up 7 bases; unmatched junction bases: 9. Germline V gene data show CDR1 as MNHNS and CDR2 as SASEGT. The CDR3 contains 14 residues. The CDR3 region has the DNA TGTGCCAGCAGACCAGGACAGGTTAGACAGCCCCAGCATTTT. Protein sequence: CASRPGQVRQPQHF.

The V and J genes are TRBV5-5 and TRBJ2-7; 10 positions match TRBD2. J lost 5 bases, V lost 2 bases, and 10 bases had no gene match. CDR3 size: 16 residues. Germline assignment: CDR1 SGHKS and CDR2 YYEKEE (reference sequence). The CDR3 coding sequence is TGTGCCAGCAGCTTTTCAGCGGGAGGGATCATCGACGAGCAGTACTTC. Its translation: CASSFSAGGIIDEQYF.

This chain links TRBV28 with TRBJ2-7; D might be TRBD1 (5 bases). The CDR3 covers 12 residues. Trimming took off 5 bases at V and 2 bases at J, with 7 bases between the two ends. Per the germline V gene, CDR1 is MDHEN and CDR2 is SYDVKM. Here the CDR3 reads CASSRQPYEQYF. CDR3 sequence (DNA): TGTGCCAGCAGTCGACAGCCCTACGAGCAGTACTTC.

This clone has just a few counts. This chain connects TRBV6-2 or TRBV6-3 to TRBJ1-1; D uncertain. Germline values: CDR1 MNHEY, CDR2 SVGEGT. This CDR3 is 12 amino acids long. Trimming left V 3 bases short and J 6 bases short, with 8 bases between. DNA of the CDR3: TGTGCCAGCAGTTATTGGTTCTCTGAAGCTTTCTTT. Encoded protein: CASSYWFSEAFF.

The rearrangement links TRBV20-1 to TRBJ2-7; TRBD2 matches 10 bases. This CDR3 has 17 amino acids. The germline V gene has CDR1 DFQATT and CDR2 SNEGSKA (reference sequence). Trimming cost V 0 bases and J 2 bases; bases outside gene matches: 10. As DNA, the CDR3 is TGCAGTGCTAGAGACCTTAGAACTAGCGGGAACCCCTACGAGCAGTACTTC. Residues: CSARDLRTSGNPYEQYF.

This clone was picked up a small number of times. The chain recombines TRBV28 with TRBJ1-2, with 8 bases lining up with TRBD1. CDR1 MDHEN and CDR2 SYDVKM come from the germline V gene. This CDR3 has 15 residues. Trimming at V came to 5 bases and at J to 4 bases, leaving 9 bases not matched to a gene. The DNA of the CDR3 is TGTGCCAGCAGTCCCGGACAGGGTATGTTCTATGGCTACACCTTC. Translated, it gives CASSPGQGMFYGYTF.

By frequency in the sample, this clone is hyperexpanded (1% or more). The chain uses TRBV28 and TRBJ1-2; D is possibly TRBD1 (6 bases). The CDR3 contains 15 residues. Germline V gene lookup returns CDR1 MDHEN and CDR2 SYDVKM. Trimming took 5 bases from V and 8 from J, leaving 21 bases between them. The CDR3 sequence is CASSAGQSQVEGYTF. DNA of the CDR3: TGTGCCAGCAGTGCGGGACAATCCCAAGTGGAGGGCTACACCTTC.

This chain joins TRBV19 and TRBJ1-2; 9 bases map to TRBD1. CDR1 LNHDA and CDR2 SQIVND come from the germline V gene (reference sequence). V trimming: 4 bases; J trimming: 8 bases; junction bases outside the gene matches: 5. This CDR3 comprises 13 residues. CDR3 in DNA: TGTGCCAGTAGTACGGGACAGGGCCGCGGCTACACCTTC. Protein product: CASSTGQGRGYTF. The full variable domain, completed using reference TRBV19 and TRBJ1-2, is DGGITQSPKYLFRKEGQNVTLSCEQNLNHDAMYWYRQDPGQGLRLIYYSQIVNDFQKGDIAEGYSVSREKKESFPLTVTSAQKNPTAFYLCASSTGQGRGYTFGSGTRLTVV.

CDR3 sequence reads: CSARAALGAGELFF. CDR3 nucleotides: TGCAGTGCTAGGGCCGCGCTGGGGGCCGGGGAGCTGTTTTTT. This chain links TRBV20-1 with TRBJ2-2, with D perhaps TRBD1 or TRBD2 (5 bases each). There are 14 residues in the CDR3. From germline, CDR1 is DFQATT and CDR2 SNEGSKA (reference sequence). V dropped 3 bases and J dropped 6 bases, with 14 bases sitting between them.

This clone was recorded a few times. The J gene is TRBJ2-7, the V gene TRBV6-1; 14 bases line up with TRBD2. Germline CDR1 is MNHNS and CDR2 is SASEGT. CDR3 length: 13 amino acids. The J segment lost 5 bases and the V segment lost 9 bases, leaving 3 bases of the junction unmatched. CDR3 nucleotides: TGTGCCAGTCCGGGACTAGCGGGAGACGAGCAGTACTTC. Protein sequence: CASPGLAGDEQYF.

The chain is built from TRBV29-1 and TRBJ2-2; no definite D call. With 4 bases removed from V and 0 bases from J, the gap between germline ends came to 6 bases. Germline CDR1 and CDR2: SQVTM and ANQGSEA. The CDR3 runs 13 residues. CDR3 residues: CSVGSSNTGELFF. The CDR3 bases are TGCAGCGTTGGGAGTTCGAACACCGGGGAGCTGTTTTTT.

This CDR3 is CASSPTSVGRETQYF. The CDR3 nucleotides are TGTGCCAGCAGTCCGACTAGCGTTGGGAGAGAGACCCAGTACTTC. The V call is TRBV6-1, the J call TRBJ2-5; 8 bases are shared with TRBD2. Germline V CDR1 and CDR2: MNHNS, SASEGT. The CDR3 runs 15 residues. Trimming took 5 bases from V and 4 from J; bases not matched to a gene: 9.

V is TRBV6-1 and J is TRBJ1-2; 10 bases are a match to TRBD1. J gave up 4 bases and V 6 bases, and 8 bases lay outside the gene matches. The CDR3 spans 15 residues. The germline CDR1 and CDR2 sequences are MNHNS and SASEGT. CDR3 DNA sequence: TGTGCCAGCAGGGTACAGGGACAGGGGACCTATGGCTACACCTTC. It codes for CASRVQGQGTYGYTF.

This clone was counted between two and nine times. The J gene is TRBJ1-5, the V gene TRBV27, with 8 bases that match TRBD1. With 1 base clipped from V and 5 bases from J, the junction kept 1 base outside the gene matches. The germline gives CDR1 MNHEY, CDR2 SMNVEV (reference sequence). The CDR3 sequence is 14 residues long. The CDR3 coding sequence is TGTGCCAGCAGTTTATACAGGGGGGATCAGCCCCAGCATTTT. It translates to CASSLYRGDQPQHF.

The gene calls are TRBV7-9 and TRBJ1-1; TRBD1 aligns across 10 bases. The CDR3 sequence is 14 residues long. The germline V gene encodes CDR1 SEHNR and CDR2 FQNEAQ (reference sequence). V shed 5 bases, J shed 1 base, and the junction held 1 base outside the gene matches. This chain's CDR3 is CASSGQGENTEAFF. DNA of the CDR3: TGTGCCAGCAGCGGACAGGGGGAGAACACTGAAGCTTTCTTT.

This clone has a single count. The chain links TRBV4-3 to TRBJ1-6; D unclear. Germline V gene lookup returns CDR1 LGHNA and CDR2 YSLEER. The CDR3 runs 14 residues. Trimming shortened V by 1 base and J by 9 bases, and 10 bases separated the two germline ends. The CDR3 loop reads CASSQGEDGSPLHF. In nucleotides, the CDR3 is TGCGCCAGCAGCCAAGGAGAGGACGGTTCACCCCTCCACTTT.

As to this clone: The same CDR3 arises from other DNA sequences in this sample as well. The chain couples TRBV7-2 to TRBJ1-2, with 7 bases matching TRBD1. Germline-derived CDR1 and CDR2 are SGHTA and FQGNSA. V shed 6 bases and J 4 bases; nucleotides not matched to a gene: 5. The CDR3 is made up of 13 amino acids. This chain's CDR3 is CASRPTGVYGYTF. DNA of the CDR3: TGTGCCAGCAGACCAACAGGGGTCTATGGCTACACCTTC.

The rearrangement uses TRBV7-3 and TRBJ2-3; D is unresolved. This CDR3 has 13 residues. Looked up from germline, CDR1 is SGHTA and CDR2 is FQGTGA. Trimming took off 4 bases at V and 4 bases at J, with 9 bases between the two ends. The CDR3 loop is CASSSFLADTQYF. CDR3 coding DNA: TGTGCCAGCAGCTCCTTCCTCGCAGATACGCAGTATTTT.

V usage is TRBV6-1 and J usage is TRBJ1-6; D may be TRBD1 (5 bases). Germline V CDR1 and CDR2: MNHNS, SASEGT. The CDR3 loop spans 16 amino acids. V was cut by 5 bases and J by 0 bases, with 11 bases left in between. Written as DNA, the CDR3 is TGTGCCAGCAGTTTCTGGGGGGGCTCCTATAATTCACCCCTCCACTTT. Translated: CASSFWGGSYNSPLHF.

The genes are TRBV6-2 or TRBV6-3 and TRBJ1-1; D gene unclear. This CDR3 has 12 residues. Between the trimmed V and J ends, which lost 6 bases and 8 bases, there was a span of 13 bases. CDR1 is MNHEY and CDR2 is SVGEGT in the germline V gene. This chain's CDR3 is CASSLGSGEAFF. The CDR3 nucleotides are TGTGCCAGCAGCTTAGGTTCAGGAGAAGCTTTCTTT.

A remark on this clone: A junction end diverges from the germline sequence, so it may reflect a read error. The chain recombines TRBV7-2 with TRBJ2-7; the D call may be TRBD1 or TRBD2 (5 bases each). Germline V gene sequence: CDR1 SGHTA, CDR2 FQGNSA. The CDR3 is 15 amino acids. The CDR3 spells CASSFGASIIYEQCF. As DNA, the CDR3 is TGTGCCAGCAGCTTCGGGGCTTCGATCATCTACGAGCAGTGTTTC.

V and J are TRBV28 and TRBJ1-6; D is uncertain. The CDR3 has 15 amino acids. Trimming stripped 2 bases from V and 7 bases from J, with 12 bases between. The V gene's germline CDR1 is MDHEN and CDR2 SYDVKM. The CDR3 region is CASSLPDLANSPLHF. The CDR3 DNA reads as TGTGCCAGCAGTTTACCAGACCTTGCCAATTCACCCCTCCACTTT.